Given below is one T cell receptor beta chain in context. Its antigen is undetermined. The CDR3 loop spans 14 amino acids. The ends were cut back, 1 base at V and 0 bases at J, with 5 bases in the middle. CDR1 and CDR2 (germline): MNHNS, SASEGT. The data were taken from a study of untreated major depressive disorder. Overall study results and limits: Depressed patients' CD4+ T cells carried increased TRBV05-01 (Vbeta 5.1) usage versus control CD4+ T cells. In every subject, the five largest TRBV05-01 clones were private.

TCRdb's copy holds only in-frame clones and misses some; the assay was immunoSEQ multiplex PCR. The table includes just under 20,000 clones, over 65% detected once. Sequencing was done on a sample of CD4+ T cells from PBMCs. The sequence derives from a woman between 25 and 40 years old in good health. The chain has TRBV6-1 and TRBJ2-3, with D hard to call. The CDR3 reads CASSEVGSTDTQYF. In DNA form, the CDR3 reads TGTGCCAGCAGTGAAGTGGGTAGCACAGATACGCAGTATTTT.